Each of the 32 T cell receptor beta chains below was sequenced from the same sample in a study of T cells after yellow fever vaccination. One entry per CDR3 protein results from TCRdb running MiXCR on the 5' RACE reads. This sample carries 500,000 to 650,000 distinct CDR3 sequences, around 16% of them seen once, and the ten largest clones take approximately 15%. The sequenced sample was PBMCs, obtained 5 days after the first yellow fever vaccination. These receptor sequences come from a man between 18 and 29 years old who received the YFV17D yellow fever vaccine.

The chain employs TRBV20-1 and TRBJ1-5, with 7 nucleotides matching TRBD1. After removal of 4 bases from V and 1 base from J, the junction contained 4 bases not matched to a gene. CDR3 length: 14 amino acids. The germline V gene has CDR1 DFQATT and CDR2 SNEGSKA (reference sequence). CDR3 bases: TGCAGTGCTACGACAGGGTCCAGCAATCAGCCCCAGCATTTT. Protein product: CSATTGSSNQPQHF.

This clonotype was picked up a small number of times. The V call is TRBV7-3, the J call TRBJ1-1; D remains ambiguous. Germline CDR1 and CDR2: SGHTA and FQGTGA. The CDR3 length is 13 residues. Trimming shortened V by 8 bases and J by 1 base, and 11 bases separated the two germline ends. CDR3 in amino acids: CASRRQPNTEAFF. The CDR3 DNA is TGTGCCAGCCGAAGACAACCGAACACTGAAGCTTTCTTT.

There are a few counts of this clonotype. The CDR3 DNA is TGCGCCAGCAGCTTGAATGCAGGGGAGGGACAGCCCCAGCATTTT. Its translation: CASSLNAGEGQPQHF. The chain recombines TRBV5-1 with TRBJ1-5, with D perhaps matching TRBD1 (6 bases). This CDR3 has 15 residues. In germline, CDR1 is SGHRS, CDR2 YFSETQ. V dropped 1 base and J dropped 7 bases, with 15 bases sitting between them.

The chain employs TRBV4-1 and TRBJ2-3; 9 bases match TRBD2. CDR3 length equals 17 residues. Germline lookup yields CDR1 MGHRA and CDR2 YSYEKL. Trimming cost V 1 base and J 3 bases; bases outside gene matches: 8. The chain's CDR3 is CASSQGWAAGGTDTQYF. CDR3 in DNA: TGCGCCAGCAGCCAAGGGTGGGCAGCGGGGGGAACAGATACGCAGTATTTT.

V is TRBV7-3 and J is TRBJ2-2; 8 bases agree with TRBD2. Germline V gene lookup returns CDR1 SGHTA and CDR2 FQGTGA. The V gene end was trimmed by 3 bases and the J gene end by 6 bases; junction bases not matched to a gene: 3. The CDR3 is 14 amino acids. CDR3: CASSFAGGAGELFF. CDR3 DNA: TGTGCCAGCAGCTTTGCGGGGGGTGCCGGGGAGCTGTTTTTT.

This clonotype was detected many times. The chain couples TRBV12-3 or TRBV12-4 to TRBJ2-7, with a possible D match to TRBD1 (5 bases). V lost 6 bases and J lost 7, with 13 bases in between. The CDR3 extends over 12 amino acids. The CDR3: CASSKGRGEQYV. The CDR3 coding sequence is TGTGCCAGCAGCAAGGGAAGGGGAGAGCAGTACGTC.

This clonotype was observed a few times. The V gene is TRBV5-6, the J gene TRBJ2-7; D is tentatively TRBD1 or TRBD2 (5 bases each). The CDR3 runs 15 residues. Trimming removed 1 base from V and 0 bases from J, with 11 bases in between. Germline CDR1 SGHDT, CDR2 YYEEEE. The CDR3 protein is CASSLSGTYSYEQYV. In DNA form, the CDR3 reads TGTGCCAGCAGCTTGTCAGGGACGTACTCCTACGAGCAGTACGTC.

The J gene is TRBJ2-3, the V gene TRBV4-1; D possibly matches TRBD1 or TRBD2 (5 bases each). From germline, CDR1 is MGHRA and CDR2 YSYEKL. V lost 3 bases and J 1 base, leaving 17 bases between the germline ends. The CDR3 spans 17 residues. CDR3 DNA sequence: TGCGCCAGCAGCCAGCCCCGGGACGGACGTGGCACAGATACGCAGTATTTT. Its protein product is CASSQPRDGRGTDTQYF.

CDR3 coding DNA: TGTGCCAGCAGCCCAGGACAGCTCAATGAGCAGTTCTTC. Translating gives CASSPGQLNEQFF. The chain is built from TRBV11-1 and TRBJ2-1, with D possibly matching TRBD1 (6 bases). V lost 5 bases and J lost 6, with 11 bases in between. Germline-derived CDR1 and CDR2 are SGHAT and FQDESV (reference sequence). The CDR3 loop spans 13 amino acids.

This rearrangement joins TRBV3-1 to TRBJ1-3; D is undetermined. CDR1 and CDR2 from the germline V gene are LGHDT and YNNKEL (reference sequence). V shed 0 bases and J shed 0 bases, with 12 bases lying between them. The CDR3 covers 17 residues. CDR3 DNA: TGTGCCAGCAGCCAAGACATAGGCGGCATCTCTGGAAACACCATATATTTT. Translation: CASSQDIGGISGNTIYF.

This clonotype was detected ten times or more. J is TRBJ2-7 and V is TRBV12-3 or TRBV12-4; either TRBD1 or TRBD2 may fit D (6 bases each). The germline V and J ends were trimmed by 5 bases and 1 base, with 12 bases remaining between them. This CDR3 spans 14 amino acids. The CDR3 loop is CASSQGGSSYEQYF. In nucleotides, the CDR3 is TGTGCCAGCAGTCAAGGGGGGTCTTCCTACGAGCAGTACTTC.

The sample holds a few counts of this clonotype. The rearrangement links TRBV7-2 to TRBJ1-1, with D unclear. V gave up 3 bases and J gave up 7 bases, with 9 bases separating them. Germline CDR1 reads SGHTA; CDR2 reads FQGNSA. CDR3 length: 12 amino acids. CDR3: CASSFFVSEAFF. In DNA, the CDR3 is TGTGCCAGCAGCTTCTTTGTGAGTGAAGCTTTCTTT.

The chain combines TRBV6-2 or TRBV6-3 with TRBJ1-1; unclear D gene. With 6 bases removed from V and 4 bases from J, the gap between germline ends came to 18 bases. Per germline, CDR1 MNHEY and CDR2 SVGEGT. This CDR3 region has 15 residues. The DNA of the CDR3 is TGTGCCAGCAGACTACCGACGGGGATGGGCACTGAAGCTTTCTTT. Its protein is CASRLPTGMGTEAFF.

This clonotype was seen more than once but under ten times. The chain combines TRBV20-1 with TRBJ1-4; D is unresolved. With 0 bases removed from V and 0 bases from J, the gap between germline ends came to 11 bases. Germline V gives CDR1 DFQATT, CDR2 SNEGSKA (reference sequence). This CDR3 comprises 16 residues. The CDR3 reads CSARDPHSPTNEKLFF. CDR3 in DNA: TGCAGTGCTAGAGATCCCCATTCCCCAACTAATGAAAAACTGTTTTTT.

The CDR3 sequence: CASSLVSTGSSTEAFF. The CDR3 bases are TGTGCCAGCAGCTTAGTTTCGACGGGGAGCAGCACTGAAGCTTTCTTT. This chain links TRBV7-2 with TRBJ1-1; D not resolved. The ends were cut back, 1 base at V and 4 bases at J, with 16 bases in the middle. The V gene's germline CDR1 is SGHTA and CDR2 FQGNSA. This CDR3 comprises 16 residues.

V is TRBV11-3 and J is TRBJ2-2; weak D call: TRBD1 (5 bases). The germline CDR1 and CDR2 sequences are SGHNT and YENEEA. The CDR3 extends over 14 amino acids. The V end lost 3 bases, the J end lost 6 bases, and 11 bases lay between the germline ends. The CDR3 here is CASSFLSGSGELFF. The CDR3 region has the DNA TGTGCCAGCAGCTTTCTTTCAGGGTCCGGGGAGCTGTTTTTT.

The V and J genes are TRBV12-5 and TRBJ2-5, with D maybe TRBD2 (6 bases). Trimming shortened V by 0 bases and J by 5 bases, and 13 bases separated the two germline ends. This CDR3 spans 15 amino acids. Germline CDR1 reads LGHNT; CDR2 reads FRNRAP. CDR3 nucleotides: TGTGCTAGTGGTTTGGTGCGGGGCCCAGGGGAGACCCAGTACTTC. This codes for CASGLVRGPGETQYF.

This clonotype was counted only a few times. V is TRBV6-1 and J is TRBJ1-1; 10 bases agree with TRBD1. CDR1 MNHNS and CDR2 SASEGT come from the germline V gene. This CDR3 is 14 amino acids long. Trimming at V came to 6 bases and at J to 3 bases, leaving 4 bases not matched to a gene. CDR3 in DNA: TGTGCCAGCAGAGACAGGGGGCTATACACTGAAGCTTTCTTT. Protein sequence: CASRDRGLYTEAFF.

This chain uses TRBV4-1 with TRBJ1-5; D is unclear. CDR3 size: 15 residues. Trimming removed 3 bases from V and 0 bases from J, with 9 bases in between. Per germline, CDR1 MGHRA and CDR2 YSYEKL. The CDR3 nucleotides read TGCGCCAGCAGCCAGGGCTTATTTAGCAATCAGCCCCAGCATTTT. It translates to CASSQGLFSNQPQHF.

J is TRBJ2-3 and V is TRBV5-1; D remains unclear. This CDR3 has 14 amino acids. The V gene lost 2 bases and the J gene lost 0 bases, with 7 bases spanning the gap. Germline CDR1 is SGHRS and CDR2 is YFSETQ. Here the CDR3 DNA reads TGCGCCAGCAGCTTCTGGCGTAGCACAGATACGCAGTATTTT. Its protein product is CASSFWRSTDTQYF.

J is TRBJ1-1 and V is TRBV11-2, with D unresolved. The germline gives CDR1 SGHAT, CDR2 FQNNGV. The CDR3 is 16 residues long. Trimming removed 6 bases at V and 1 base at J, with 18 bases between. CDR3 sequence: CASRINMGSRNTEAFF. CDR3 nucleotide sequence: TGTGCCAGCAGGATAAATATGGGATCCAGGAACACTGAAGCTTTCTTT.

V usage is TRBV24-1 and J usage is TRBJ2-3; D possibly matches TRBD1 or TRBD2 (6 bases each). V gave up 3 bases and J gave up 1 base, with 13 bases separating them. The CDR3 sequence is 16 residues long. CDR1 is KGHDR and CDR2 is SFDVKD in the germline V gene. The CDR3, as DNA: TGTGCCACCAGTGATGCAGCGAGGGGGGGCACAGATACGCAGTATTTT. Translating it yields CATSDAARGGTDTQYF.

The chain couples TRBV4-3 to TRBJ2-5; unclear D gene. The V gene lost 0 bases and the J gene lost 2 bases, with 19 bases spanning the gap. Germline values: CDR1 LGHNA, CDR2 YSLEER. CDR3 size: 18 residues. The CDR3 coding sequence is TGCGCCAGCAGCCAAGAGGTTTTCGGAACCAACCAACAAGAGACCCAGTACTTC. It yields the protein CASSQEVFGTNQQETQYF.

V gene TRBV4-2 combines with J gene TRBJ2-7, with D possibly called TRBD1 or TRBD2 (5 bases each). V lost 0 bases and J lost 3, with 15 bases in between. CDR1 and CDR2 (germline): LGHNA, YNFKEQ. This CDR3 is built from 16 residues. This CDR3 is CASSQDIGAGDYEQYF. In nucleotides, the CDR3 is TGTGCCAGCAGCCAAGATATCGGGGCGGGTGACTACGAGCAGTACTTC.

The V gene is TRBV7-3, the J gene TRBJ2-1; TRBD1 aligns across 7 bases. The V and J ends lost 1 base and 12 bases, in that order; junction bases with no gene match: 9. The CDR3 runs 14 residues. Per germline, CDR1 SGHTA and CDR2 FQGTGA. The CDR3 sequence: CASSLNTGEVGQFF. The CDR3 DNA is TGTGCCAGCAGCTTAAATACAGGGGAAGTAGGGCAGTTCTTC. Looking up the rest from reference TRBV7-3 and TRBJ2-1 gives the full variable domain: GAGVSQTPSNKVTEKGKYVELRCDPISGHTALYWYRQSLGQGPEFLIYFQGTGAADDSGLPNDRFFAVRPEGSVSTLKIQRTERGDSAVYLCASSLNTGEVGQFFGPGTRLTVL.

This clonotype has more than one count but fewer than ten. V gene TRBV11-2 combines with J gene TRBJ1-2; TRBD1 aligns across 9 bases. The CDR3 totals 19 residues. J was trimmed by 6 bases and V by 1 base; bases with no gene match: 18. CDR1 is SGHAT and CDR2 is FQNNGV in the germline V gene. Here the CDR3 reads CASSLVGTSSPGQGHGYTF. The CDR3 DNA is TGTGCCAGCAGCTTAGTTGGGACGAGTTCCCCGGGACAGGGCCATGGCTACACCTTC.

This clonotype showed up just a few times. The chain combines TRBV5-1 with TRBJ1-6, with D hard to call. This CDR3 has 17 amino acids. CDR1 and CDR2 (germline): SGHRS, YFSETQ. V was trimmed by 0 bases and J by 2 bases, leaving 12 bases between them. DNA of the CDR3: TGCGCCAGCAGCTTGGCGGTGGGCCGAGCCTATAATTCACCCCTCCACTTT. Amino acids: CASSLAVGRAYNSPLHF.

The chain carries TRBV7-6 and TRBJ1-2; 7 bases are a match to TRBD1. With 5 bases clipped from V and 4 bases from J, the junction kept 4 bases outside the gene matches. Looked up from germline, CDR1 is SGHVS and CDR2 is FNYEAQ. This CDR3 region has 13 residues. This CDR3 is CASSARDSYGYTF. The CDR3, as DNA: TGTGCCAGCAGCGCCAGGGACAGCTATGGCTACACCTTC.

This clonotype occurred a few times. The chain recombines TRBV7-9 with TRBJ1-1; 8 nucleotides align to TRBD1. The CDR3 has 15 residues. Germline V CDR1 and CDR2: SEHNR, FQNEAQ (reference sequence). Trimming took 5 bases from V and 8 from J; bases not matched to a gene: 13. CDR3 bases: TGTGCCAGCAGCCCAGGCCGGGACAGGCGAACCGAAGCTTTCTTT. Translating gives CASSPGRDRRTEAFF.

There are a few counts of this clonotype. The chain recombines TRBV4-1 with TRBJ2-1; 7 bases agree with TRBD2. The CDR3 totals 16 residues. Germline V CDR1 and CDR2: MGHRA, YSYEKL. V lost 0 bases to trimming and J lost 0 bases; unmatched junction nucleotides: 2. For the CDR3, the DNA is TGCGCCAGCAGCCAAGACGTAGCGGGCTCCTACAATGAGCAGTTCTTC. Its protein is CASSQDVAGSYNEQFF.

CDR3 in DNA: TGTGCCAGCAGCCCGACAGGGTATGCTGAAAAACTGTTTTTT. Its protein is CASSPTGYAEKLFF. V is TRBV7-9 and J is TRBJ1-4; 7 nucleotides match TRBD1. The CDR3 contains 14 residues. Germline CDR1 and CDR2: SEHNR and FQNEAQ (reference sequence). With V trimmed by 5 bases and J by 7 bases, 7 bases remained unmatched.

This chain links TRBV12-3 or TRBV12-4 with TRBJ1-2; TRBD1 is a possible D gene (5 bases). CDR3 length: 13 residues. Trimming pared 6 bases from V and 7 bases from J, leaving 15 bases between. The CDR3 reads CASSHRGVSGYTF. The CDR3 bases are TGTGCCAGCAGCCATCGGGGGGTATCTGGCTACACCTTC.